The rows below give T cell receptor beta chains drawn from one sample of a study of CD8 T cells in Susac syndrome. TCRdb processed the immunoSEQ multiplex PCR reads anew with MiXCR; each CDR3 protein has one entry. The sample yields some 110,000 distinct CDR3 sequences, 85% to 95% seen once. The sample consisted of CD4+ T cells from PBMCs. The receptor source for this set is a human donor with multiple sclerosis. CDR3s include the opening cysteine and the closing phenylalanine or tryptophan. A D gene is named only where the DNA matches it firmly. A clone size is listed for some rows: how often the clone was seen (once, few, many), or a class if it is expanded.

TRBD2	TRBV2	TRBJ2-7	-	TGTGCCAGCGGAGAGCGGGGGGGAGCCTACGAGCAGTACTTC	CASGERGGAYEQYF
-	TRBV7-9	TRBJ2-3	-	TGTGCCAGCAGGGCTAGCTTCACAGATACGCAGTATTTT	CASRASFTDTQYF
-	TRBV18	TRBJ2-7	-	TGTGCCAGCTCACCAGATGTCAGGGTTTCCTACGAGCAGTACTTC	CASSPDVRVSYEQYF
TRBD2	TRBV28	TRBJ2-4	-	TGTGCCAGCTGCTATAGCGGGGCCAAAAACATTCAGTACTTC	CASCYSGAKNIQYF
-	TRBV6-6	TRBJ2-5	-	TGTGCCAGCAGTTACAATGGGGACGGAGAGACCCAGTACTTC	CASSYNGDGETQYF
-	TRBV7-9	TRBJ1-2	-	TGTGCCAGCAGCCCTCCGGGGAGCGATGGCTACACCTTC	CASSPPGSDGYTF
TRBD1	TRBV30	TRBJ1-1	-	TGTGCCTGGAGTGTACGGGGGACAGGGGGGAACACTGAAGCTTTCTTT	CAWSVRGTGGNTEAFF
-	TRBV20-1	TRBJ2-5	-	TGCAGTGCTATCCAGCGTCAAGAGACCCAGTACTTC	CSAIQRQETQYF
-	TRBV4-2	TRBJ1-4	once	TGTGCCAGCAGCCAAGACAGGTCAGGGCTTGAAAAACTGTTTTTT	CASSQDRSGLEKLFF
TRBD1	TRBV12-3/TRBV12-4	TRBJ1-2	-	TGTGCCAGCAGCCCGACAGGGGAGATCCGTGGCTACACCTTC	CASSPTGEIRGYTF
-	TRBV28	TRBJ1-1	once	TGTGCCAGCAGTCCCCGGGGCTCGGCTTTCTTT	CASSPRGSAFF
-	TRBV3-1	TRBJ2-3	-	TGTGCCAGCAGCCATTCCCAGGGGACGGGGGCAGATACGCAGTATTTT	CASSHSQGTGADTQYF
TRBD2	TRBV7-2	TRBJ2-2	-	TGTGCCAGCAGCCTCCGACTAGCGGCCGGGACCGGGGAGCTGTTTTTT	CASSLRLAAGTGELFF
-	TRBV6-1	TRBJ2-6	-	TGTGCCAGCAGTATCTCTGGGGCCAACGTCCTGACTTTC	CASSISGANVLTF
-	TRBV28	TRBJ1-2	-	TGTGCCAGCACGCGCCAAAACTATGGCTACACCTTC	CASTRQNYGYTF
-	TRBV2	TRBJ1-5	-	TGTGCCAGCAGTGAAGTCGGGCGGCCCACGAGCAATCAGCCCCAGCATTTT	CASSEVGRPTSNQPQHF
-	TRBV25-1	TRBJ2-3	-	TGTGCCAGCAGTGAATATCCCCAGGGGTACACAGATACGCAGTATTTT	CASSEYPQGYTDTQYF
-	TRBV20-1	TRBJ2-7	-	TGCAGTGCTAGCCTCCAAGAGACTTACGAGCAGTACTTC	CSASLQETYEQYF
-	TRBV29-1	TRBJ1-2	-	TGCAGCGTTGAGAAACAGCTTTCCGCCTATGGCTACACCTTC	CSVEKQLSAYGYTF
-	TRBV7-8	TRBJ2-7	once	TGTGCCAGCAGCTGGAACCGACAGGCCTCCGAGCAGTACTTC	CASSWNRQASEQYF
TRBD1	TRBV20-1	TRBJ1-5	-	TGCAGTGCTAGGACAGGGGGCGCAGGGCAGCCCCAGCATTTT	CSARTGGAGQPQHF
-	TRBV3-1	TRBJ2-3	-	TGTGCCAGCAGCTATTCAGATACGCAGTATTTT	CASSYSDTQYF
-	TRBV20-1	TRBJ1-2	-	TGCAGTGCCTTCATTACAACTAACTATGGCTACACCTTC	CSAFITTNYGYTF
TRBD2	TRBV6-2/TRBV6-3	TRBJ2-1	-	TGTGCCAGCAGTAAACTAGCGGGGGGGCCCTATGAGCAGTTCTTC	CASSKLAGGPYEQFF
TRBD1	TRBV5-1	TRBJ1-4	-	TGCGCCAGCAGTTTACGACAGGGGGATGAAAAACTGTTTTTT	CASSLRQGDEKLFF
-	TRBV11-2	TRBJ2-2	-	TGTGCCAGCAGCATTACAGGATTTGACACCGGGGAGCTGTTTTTT	CASSITGFDTGELFF
-	TRBV30	TRBJ2-3	-	TGTGCCTGGAGAGTACTGGGAGATACGCAGTATTTT	CAWRVLGDTQYF
-	TRBV12-3/TRBV12-4	TRBJ2-2	once	TGTGCCAGCAGTTTAGGTCCACCTACAGAAACCGGGGAGCTGTTTTTT	CASSLGPPTETGELFF
TRBD1	TRBV10-3	TRBJ2-5	-	TGTGCCACCAATGCCGGGACAGGGGGCTTAGAGACCCAGTACTTC	CATNAGTGGLETQYF
-	TRBV5-4	TRBJ2-4	-	TGTGCCAGCAGCCTACAGGGTAGAACCAAAAACATTCAGTACTTC	CASSLQGRTKNIQYF